The next 19 T cell receptor beta chains were all read from a single sample in a study of blood T cell repertoires in COVID-19 (dated by TCRdb to between 2020 and 2021). Library preparation was by the immunoSEQ multiplex PCR assay. TCRdb took this table from immuneACCESS and kept in-frame rearrangements with V and J called. Such tables lack part of the clones; where checked against another copy, unresolved V genes explain under half of the gap, and the rest is unexplained. A total of under 300,000 clones appear in this sample, roughly nine tenths of them only once. The ten top clones hold 7.2% of the sample. The specimen was peripheral blood. Every receptor here comes from a man aged 60-69 years who had recovered from COVID-19.

The chain is built from TRBV12-5 and TRBJ2-1; 10 positions match TRBD2. The CDR3 has 20 residues. After removal of 0 bases from V and 0 bases from J, the junction contained 11 bases not matched to a gene. From germline, CDR1 is LGHNT and CDR2 FRNRAP. CDR3 sequence: CASGLVPGASGGVSYNEQFF. The CDR3, as DNA: TGTGCTAGTGGTTTGGTACCAGGTGCTAGCGGGGGAGTCTCCTACAATGAGCAGTTCTTC.

This chain links TRBV19 with TRBJ2-7; 7 nucleotides agree with TRBD1. Trimming cost V 5 bases and J 2 bases; bases outside gene matches: 18. The CDR3 contains 18 residues. Germline V CDR1 and CDR2: LNHDA, SQIVND (reference sequence). The CDR3, as DNA: TGTGCCAGTAGTTACCGACCGTGGGACCGGCAGGGGGCCTACGAGCAGTACTTC. Residues: CASSYRPWDRQGAYEQYF. Full variable domain (missing parts from reference TRBV19 and TRBJ2-7): DGGITQSPKYLFRKEGQNVTLSCEQNLNHDAMYWYRQDPGQGLRLIYYSQIVNDFQKGDIAEGYSVSREKKESFPLTVTSAQKNPTAFYLCASSYRPWDRQGAYEQYFGPGTRLTVT.

The sample holds one count of this clone. The chain combines TRBV12-3 or TRBV12-4 with TRBJ2-5; 9 bases line up with TRBD1. The CDR3 loop spans 13 amino acids. V was clipped by 5 bases and J by 6 bases; unmatched bases: 4. The CDR3: CASSRQGGKTQYF. In nucleotides, the CDR3 is TGTGCCAGCAGTCGACAGGGGGGGAAGACCCAGTACTTC.

The V gene is TRBV2, the J gene TRBJ1-4; D remains ambiguous. This CDR3 spans 13 amino acids. The V and J ends lost 7 bases and 8 bases respectively, with 14 bases between them. Germline-derived CDR1 and CDR2 are SNHLY and FYNNEI. For the CDR3, the DNA is TGTGCCAGCAAGCCCCGTCTTACGGAAAAACTGTTTTTT. Protein: CASKPRLTEKLFF.

The rearrangement joins TRBV6-5 to TRBJ2-7; D perhaps matches TRBD1 (6 bases). The CDR3 is 13 amino acids. Trimming left V 6 bases short and J 6 bases short, with 15 bases between. From germline, CDR1 is MNHEY and CDR2 SVGAGI. The CDR3 region is CASSPGHRSEQYF. The CDR3 nucleotides are TGTGCCAGCAGCCCGGGACACCGCTCCGAGCAGTACTTC.

The V call is TRBV15, the J call TRBJ1-5; D remains ambiguous. The CDR3 totals 14 residues. Germline V gene sequence: CDR1 LNHNV, CDR2 YYDKDF (reference sequence). The V gene lost 1 base and the J gene lost 7 bases, with 11 bases spanning the gap. This chain's CDR3 is CATSRGWGGQPQHF. The CDR3 DNA sequence: TGTGCCACCAGCAGAGGATGGGGAGGACAGCCCCAGCATTTT.

The V call is TRBV12-3 or TRBV12-4, the J call TRBJ1-5; D is uncertain. V was pared by 3 bases and J by 9 bases, with 12 bases between. The CDR3 consists of 13 residues. CDR3 region: CASSFDTLGPQHF. In DNA, the CDR3 is TGTGCCAGCAGTTTCGACACCCTGGGGCCCCAGCATTTT.

This chain connects TRBV2 to TRBJ1-5, with TRBD1 matching 12 bases. The CDR3 has 17 residues. Germline V gives CDR1 SNHLY, CDR2 FYNNEI. V was clipped by 7 bases and J by 5 bases; unmatched bases: 12. CDR3 protein: CASTLRDRGRRYQPQHF. CDR3 nucleotides: TGTGCCAGCACTCTCCGGGACAGGGGGCGGAGGTATCAGCCCCAGCATTTT.

V gene TRBV6-6 combines with J gene TRBJ2-5, with D possibly matching TRBD2 (5 bases). The ends were cut back, 4 bases at V and 14 bases at J, with 20 bases in the middle. The CDR3 is 13 amino acids. Germline CDR1 reads MNHNY; CDR2 reads SVGAGI (reference sequence). CDR3 DNA sequence: TGTGCCAGCAGTTTGGGCCTGCTAGCCCGAGGATACTTC. Its protein product is CASSLGLLARGYF.

The genes are TRBV21-1 and TRBJ1-1; TRBD1 was called by the table and not checked on the DNA. TRBV21-1 constitutes a pseudogene. This CDR3 is built from 16 residues. CDR3: CASTRGRGPSDTEAFF. Written as DNA, the CDR3 is TGTGCCAGCACCCGGGGCAGGGGGCCTTCGGACACTGAAGCTTTCTTT.

The V and J genes are TRBV2 and TRBJ2-5; TRBD1 is a possible D gene (7 bases). Germline V gene lookup returns CDR1 SNHLY and CDR2 FYNNEI. The length of the CDR3 is 12 residues. V lost 8 bases to trimming and J lost 4 bases, with 11 bases between them. The CDR3 loop reads CASRQGGETQYF. In DNA form, the CDR3 reads TGTGCCAGCCGACAGGGAGGAGAGACCCAGTACTTC.

This clone has more than one count but fewer than ten. The gene calls are TRBV15 and TRBJ1-5; TRBD1 matches at 8 bases. Germline V lookup: CDR1 LNHNV, CDR2 YYDKDF (reference sequence). This CDR3 has 13 residues. V lost 9 bases, J lost 8 bases, and 9 bases stayed unmatched. The CDR3 is CATGQGRGKPQHF. The CDR3 region has the DNA TGTGCCACAGGACAGGGAAGAGGTAAGCCCCAGCATTTT.

This clone appeared many times. The chain carries TRBV7-9 and TRBJ1-6; 7 bases are shared with TRBD1. The junction had 6 bases not matched to a gene; V was cut back by 5 bases and J by 8 bases. The CDR3 has 14 residues. CDR1 and CDR2 (germline): SEHNR, FQNEAQ (reference sequence). The CDR3 loop reads CASSLGTADSPLHF. CDR3 DNA sequence: TGTGCCAGCAGCCTAGGGACAGCCGATTCACCCCTCCACTTT.

The V gene is TRBV6-5, the J gene TRBJ2-7; D may be TRBD1 (6 bases). The germline V and J ends were trimmed by 2 bases and 5 bases, with 19 bases remaining between them. This CDR3 is 16 amino acids long. Germline CDR1 is MNHEY and CDR2 is SVGAGI. The CDR3 DNA reads as TGTGCCAGCAGTTACGATTACTCACCGGCAGGGGACGAGCAGTACGTC. This encodes CASSYDYSPAGDEQYV.

The CDR3 is CASSRQGQGYKFILSTGELFF. The CDR3 bases are TGCGCCAGCAGCCGACAAGGACAGGGTTATAAGTTCATATTAAGCACCGGGGAGCTGTTTTTT. The rearrangement links TRBV5-1 to TRBJ2-2; 8 bases are a match to TRBD1. The V gene end was trimmed by 4 bases and the J gene end by 4 bases; junction bases not matched to a gene: 24. The CDR3 extends over 21 amino acids. The germline V gene encodes CDR1 SGHRS and CDR2 YFSETQ.

For this clone: The sample holds other DNA sequences that translate to the same CDR3. The V call is TRBV7-9, the J call TRBJ1-1; 8 nucleotides match TRBD1. J gave up 5 bases and V 1 base, and 0 bases lay outside the gene matches. Germline loops: CDR1 SEHNR, CDR2 FQNEAQ (reference sequence). CDR3 size: 13 residues. CDR3 protein: CASSLGQGTEAFF. The DNA for the CDR3 is TGTGCCAGCAGCTTAGGACAGGGGACTGAAGCTTTCTTT.

This clone was detected only once. The chain links TRBV3-1 (or the pseudogene TRBV3-2) to TRBJ2-5; D may be TRBD2 (5 bases). The length of the CDR3 is 14 residues. Germline V gene data show CDR1 as LGHDT and CDR2 as YNNKEL (reference sequence). Trimming cost V 1 base and J 5 bases, with 11 bases left between them. CDR3 coding DNA: TGTGCCAGCAGCCAAGGGACCCGCGGGGAGACCCAGTACTTC. It specifies CASSQGTRGETQYF.

This clone was detected only a few times. The chain recombines TRBV28 with TRBJ2-2; 10 positions agree with TRBD1. V lost 6 bases and J lost 6; bases outside the gene matches: 4. The CDR3 consists of 14 residues. Germline V CDR1 and CDR2: MDHEN, SYDVKM. CDR3 in DNA: TGTGCCAGCAGACGACAGGGGGCTCCCGGGGAGCTGTTTTTT. This sequence encodes CASRRQGAPGELFF.

This chain connects TRBV9 to TRBJ2-1; tentative D call: TRBD1 (6 bases). This CDR3 contains 14 residues. The germline CDR1 and CDR2 sequences are SGDLS and YYNGEE. The V gene lost 7 bases and the J gene lost 8 bases, with 19 bases spanning the gap. The CDR3 loop is CASGGRESLDEQFF. The CDR3 DNA follows: TGTGCCAGCGGGGGCAGGGAATCTCTGGATGAGCAGTTCTTC.